Listed here are 4 T cell receptor beta chains from one sample, sequenced in a study of blood T cell repertoires in COVID-19. Profiling relied on immunoSEQ multiplex PCR, and the TCRdb table lists in-frame clones only, not all of them. Among 300,000 to 400,000 clones, roughly 90% were seen once, and the ten largest hold 0.95% to 1%. The sample consisted of PBMCs or T cells enriched from blood (not recorded which). Receptors were obtained from a young woman with acute COVID-19.

This clone was counted a single time. The V gene is TRBV6-5, the J gene TRBJ1-5, with D possibly TRBD1 on 5 matching bases. V lost 2 bases and J lost 0, with 5 bases in between. The V gene's germline CDR1 is MNHEY and CDR2 SVGAGI. This CDR3 spans 14 amino acids. The CDR3 here is CASSYDSSNQPQHF. The CDR3 DNA follows: TGTGCCAGCAGTTACGACAGTAGCAATCAGCCCCAGCATTTT.

The genes are TRBV24-1 and TRBJ2-3, with D perhaps matching TRBD2 (6 bases). V was clipped by 5 bases and J by 1 base, with 12 bases between them. Per germline, CDR1 KGHDR and CDR2 SFDVKD. This CDR3 spans 15 amino acids. CDR3 DNA sequence: TGTGCCACCAGTGGGGTTGGCGGGGGCACAGATACGCAGTATTTT. Protein product: CATSGVGGGTDTQYF.

The gene calls are TRBV6-5 and TRBJ1-2; no reliable D call. This CDR3 contains 14 residues. Germline CDR1 is MNHEY and CDR2 is SVGAGI. V was trimmed by 6 bases and J by 1 base, leaving 12 bases between them. The CDR3 DNA reads TGTGCCAGCAGCATGACACTCCTTAACTATGGCTACACCTTC. Its protein is CASSMTLLNYGYTF.

The gene calls are TRBV15 and TRBJ2-7, with TRBD2 as a possible D gene (5 bases). Deletions cut 0 bases from V and 0 bases from J, with 12 bases between. The germline V gene encodes CDR1 LNHNV and CDR2 YYDKDF (reference sequence). The CDR3 is 16 residues long. The DNA of the CDR3 is TGTGCCACCAGCAGAGAACGGGGTAGAACCTCCTACGAGCAGTACTTC. Translation gives CATSRERGRTSYEQYF. Based on the CDR3 plus reference TRBV15 and TRBJ2-7, the full variable domain is DAMVIQNPRYQVTQFGKPVTLSCSQTLNHNVMYWYQQKSSQAPKLLFHYYDKDFNNEADTPDNFQSRRPNTSFCFLDIRSPGLGDTAMYLCATSRERGRTSYEQYFGPGTRLTVT.